The 10 T cell receptor beta chains in this list originate from one sample, sequenced in a study of T cell repertoires in cytomegalovirus infection. From the reads, TCRdb called clonotypes with MiXCR, one entry per CDR3 protein. The sample carries 150,000 to 200,000 distinct CDR3 sequences, about 21% recorded once. The sequenced sample consisted of PBMCs. Receptors were obtained from a human donor in good health (CMV status not recorded). Some clones in this sample may be carry-over from other donors' samples.

This clonotype was observed a few times. The rearrangement links TRBV19 to TRBJ1-1, with D unresolved. Germline CDR1 and CDR2: LNHDA and SQIVND (reference sequence). The V gene lost 6 bases and the J gene lost 6 bases, with 8 bases spanning the gap. This CDR3 is 11 amino acids long. CDR3 sequence: CASREGSEAFF. DNA for the CDR3: TGTGCCAGTAGGGAGGGATCTGAAGCTTTCTTT.

At least ten counts were recorded for this clonotype. The chain has TRBV20-1 and TRBJ2-2; no clear D gene. From germline, CDR1 is DFQATT and CDR2 SNEGSKA (reference sequence). V was pared by 6 bases and J by 6 bases, with 11 bases between. The CDR3 contains 12 residues. Written as DNA, the CDR3 is TGCAGTGCCGGATCTTGGGCCGGGGAGCTGTTTTTT. This encodes CSAGSWAGELFF.

The chain has TRBV6-5 and TRBJ1-2, with D hard to call. This CDR3 has 15 amino acids. CDR1 and CDR2 from the germline V gene are MNHEY and SVGAGI. V lost 0 bases and J lost 2, with 10 bases in between. The DNA of the CDR3 is TGTGCCAGCAGTTACTCCTACGGAGAAAACTATGGCTACACCTTC. It codes for CASSYSYGENYGYTF.

This sequence joins TRBV10-3 and TRBJ1-1; possible D gene TRBD1, 6 bases. The CDR3 spans 14 residues. Looked up from germline, CDR1 is ENHRY and CDR2 is SYGVKD. V was trimmed by 6 bases and J by 2 bases, leaving 13 bases between them. The CDR3 nucleotides read TGTGCCATCAGGGCAGGGGAGGGAAACACTGAAGCTTTCTTT. This sequence encodes CAIRAGEGNTEAFF.

This clonotype was recorded at least ten times. The genes are TRBV28 and TRBJ2-1; TRBD1 agrees at 7 bases. This CDR3 is 14 amino acids long. The junction had 5 bases not matched to a gene; V was cut back by 5 bases and J by 4 bases. CDR1 and CDR2 from the germline V gene are MDHEN and SYDVKM. The CDR3 nucleotides read TGTGCCAGCAGTCCAGACAGGGTGTACAATGAGCAGTTCTTC. The encoded protein is CASSPDRVYNEQFF.

The chain is built from TRBV27 and TRBJ1-1, with D possibly TRBD1 on 6 matching bases. Germline assignment: CDR1 MNHEY and CDR2 SMNVEV (reference sequence). The V end was cut by 8 bases, the J end by 11 bases, with 21 bases between. This CDR3 comprises 13 residues. CDR3 DNA sequence: TGTGCCAGCCGAGGGGCAGGGGCCTTAGAGGCTTTCTTT. Translated, it gives CASRGAGALEAFF.

The sample holds a few counts of this clonotype. The V call is TRBV11-2, the J call TRBJ2-5; no reliable D call. The length of the CDR3 is 14 residues. Germline loops: CDR1 SGHAT, CDR2 FQNNGV. Trimming took 0 bases from V and 5 from J, leaving 10 bases between them. Written as DNA, the CDR3 is TGTGCCAGCAGCTTAGATACATTTTTGGAGACCCAGTACTTC. Amino acids: CASSLDTFLETQYF.

The rearrangement joins TRBV28 to TRBJ2-5; D perhaps matches TRBD1 (6 bases). CDR3 length: 12 amino acids. The ends were cut back, 10 bases at V and 9 bases at J, with 18 bases in the middle. Germline V gives CDR1 MDHEN, CDR2 SYDVKM. The CDR3 bases are TGTGCCAACAGGGATGGGATTAGAGCCCAGTACTTC. Its protein is CANRDGIRAQYF.

This clonotype has ten or more counts. The rearrangement joins TRBV6-2 or TRBV6-3 to TRBJ2-7, with unresolved D. The CDR3 has 11 amino acids. Deletions cut 0 bases from V and 6 bases from J, with 3 bases between. Looked up from germline, CDR1 is MNHEY and CDR2 is SVGEGT. The CDR3 region is CASSYSVEQYF. For the CDR3, the DNA is TGTGCCAGCAGTTACTCGGTCGAGCAGTACTTC.

This clonotype was counted a few times. This rearrangement joins TRBV2 to TRBJ2-1; 9 bases are shared with TRBD1. Germline V gives CDR1 SNHLY, CDR2 FYNNEI. Germline trimming cut 3 bases from V and 8 bases from J; bases unmatched to any gene: 5. The CDR3 extends over 14 amino acids. This CDR3 reads CASSDGTGRDEQFF. For the CDR3, the DNA is TGTGCCAGCAGTGACGGGACAGGGCGGGATGAGCAGTTCTTC.